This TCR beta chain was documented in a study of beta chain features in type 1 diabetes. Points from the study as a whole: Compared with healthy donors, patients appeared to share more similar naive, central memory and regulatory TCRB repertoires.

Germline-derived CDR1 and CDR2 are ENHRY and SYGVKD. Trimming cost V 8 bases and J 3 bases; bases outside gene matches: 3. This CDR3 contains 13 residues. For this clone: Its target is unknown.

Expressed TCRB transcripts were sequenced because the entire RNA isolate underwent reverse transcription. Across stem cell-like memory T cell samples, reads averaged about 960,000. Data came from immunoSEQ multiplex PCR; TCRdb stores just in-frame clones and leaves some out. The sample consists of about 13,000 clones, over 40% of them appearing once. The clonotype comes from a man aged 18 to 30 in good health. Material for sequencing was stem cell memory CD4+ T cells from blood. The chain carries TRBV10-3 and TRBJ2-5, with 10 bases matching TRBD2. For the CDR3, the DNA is TGTGCCATCCGGAGCGGGGGGGAAGAGACCCAGTACTTC. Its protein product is CAIRSGGEETQYF.